The 2 T cell receptor beta chains listed next were all sequenced from one sample in a study of blood T cells in healthy people across ages. The authors ran a second PCR of about 6 to 12 cycles using a sample-barcoded 5' primer and a J-beta primer mix. TCRdb re-derived calls from the 5' RACE reads in MiXCR, one entry per CDR3 protein. The sample shows hundreds of thousands of distinct CDR3 sequences, 20% to 25% of them seen only once. The sample also formed part of further work on T cells of mothers and their children.

Sequencing input: blood. The receptors come from a boy younger than 18 in good health.

The J gene is TRBJ2-5, the V gene TRBV7-2; D may be TRBD1 (7 bases). V was pared by 4 bases and J by 2 bases, with 11 bases between. The CDR3 runs to 14 residues. CDR1 and CDR2 (germline): SGHTA, FQGNSA. In DNA form, the CDR3 reads TGTGCCAGCAGCTCGCAGGGGGGACAAGAGACCCAGTACTTC. Protein: CASSSQGGQETQYF. Full variable domain (missing parts from reference TRBV7-2 and TRBJ2-5): GAGVSQSPSNKVTEKGKDVELRCDPISGHTALYWYRQSLGQGLEFLIYFQGNSAPDKSGLPSDRFSAERTGGSVSTLTIQRTQQEDSAVYLCASSSQGGQETQYFGPGTRLLVL.

This clonotype was counted between two and nine times. CDR3 nucleotides: TGCAGCGTTGGGGGACAGGGGTTCACAGATACGCAGTATTTT. It encodes CSVGGQGFTDTQYF. This chain connects TRBV29-1 to TRBJ2-3; 10 nucleotides align to TRBD1. Trimming removed 4 bases from V and 2 bases from J; junction bases left unmatched: 3. This CDR3 contains 14 residues. The germline V gene encodes CDR1 SQVTM and CDR2 ANQGSEA.